Ten or more counts support the clone carrying this T cell receptor (beta chain). CDR1 and CDR2 from the germline V gene are SGHTA and FQGNSA. The CDR3 has 14 residues. Trimming removed 1 base from V and 2 bases from J, with 9 bases in between. The source of the sample is a study of T cells of healthy individuals. Each CDR3 protein is one row after TCRdb ran MiXCR on the 5' RACE reads. The sample has some 85,000 distinct CDR3 sequences, roughly 5.1% seen once. This TCR was sampled from a female donor in good health. The chain has TRBV7-2 and TRBJ2-7, with D perhaps TRBD2 (5 bases). The CDR3 DNA reads as TGTGCCAGCAGCTTAGTAGAGGGCCCCTACGAGCAGTACTTC. Its protein is CASSLVEGPYEQYF.